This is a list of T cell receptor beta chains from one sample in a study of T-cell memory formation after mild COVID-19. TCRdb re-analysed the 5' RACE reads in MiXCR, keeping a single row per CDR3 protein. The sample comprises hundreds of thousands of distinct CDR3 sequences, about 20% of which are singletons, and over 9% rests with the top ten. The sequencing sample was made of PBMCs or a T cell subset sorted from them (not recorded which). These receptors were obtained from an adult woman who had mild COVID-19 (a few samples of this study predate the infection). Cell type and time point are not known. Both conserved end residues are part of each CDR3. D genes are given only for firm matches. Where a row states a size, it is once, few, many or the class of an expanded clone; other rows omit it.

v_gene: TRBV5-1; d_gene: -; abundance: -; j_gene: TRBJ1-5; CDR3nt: TGCGCCAGCAGCTTGATCCCCGACCAGCGCCAGCATTTT; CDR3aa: CASSLIPDQRQHF
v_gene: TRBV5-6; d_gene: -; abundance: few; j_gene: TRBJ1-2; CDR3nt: TGTGCCAGCAGCTTGGATTTATTACGGGACTCCTATGGCTACACCTTC; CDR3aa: CASSLDLLRDSYGYTF
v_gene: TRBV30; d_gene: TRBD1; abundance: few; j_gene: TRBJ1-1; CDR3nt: TGTGCCCGAGGGACAGGGGGGGAAAAGGGCACTGAAGCTTTCTTT; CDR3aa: CARGTGGEKGTEAFF
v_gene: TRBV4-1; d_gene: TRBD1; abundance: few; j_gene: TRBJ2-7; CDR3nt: TGCGCCAGCAGCCAACCCCGGGACAGGGTATACGAGCAGTACTTC; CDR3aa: CASSQPRDRVYEQYF
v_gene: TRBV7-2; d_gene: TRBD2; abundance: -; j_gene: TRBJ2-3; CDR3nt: TGTGCCAGCAGACCCGAGCGGGAGTGGTTCACAGATACGCAGTATTTT; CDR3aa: CASRPEREWFTDTQYF
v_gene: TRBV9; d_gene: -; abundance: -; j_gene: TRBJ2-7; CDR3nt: TGTGCCAGCAGCTTCACCACCTACGAGCAGTACTTC; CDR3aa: CASSFTTYEQYF
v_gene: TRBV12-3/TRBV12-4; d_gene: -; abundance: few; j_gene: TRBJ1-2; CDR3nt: TGTGCCAGCAGCCCTCGGTCCGGCTACACCTTC; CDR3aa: CASSPRSGYTF
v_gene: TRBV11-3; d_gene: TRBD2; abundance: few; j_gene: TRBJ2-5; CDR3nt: TGTGCCAGCAGCTCCGGGACTAGCCACGAGACCCAGTACTTC; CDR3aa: CASSSGTSHETQYF
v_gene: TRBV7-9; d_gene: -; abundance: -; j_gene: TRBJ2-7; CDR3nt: TGTGCCAGCAGCTTAGATGTGGAGAGCTACGAGCAGTACTTC; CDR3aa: CASSLDVESYEQYF
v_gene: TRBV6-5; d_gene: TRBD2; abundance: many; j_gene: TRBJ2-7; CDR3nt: TGTGCCAGCAGTCGGACTAGCGGGGGGTACTCCTACGAGCAGTACTTC; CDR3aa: CASSRTSGGYSYEQYF
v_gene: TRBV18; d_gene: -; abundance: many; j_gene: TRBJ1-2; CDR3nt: TGTGCCAGCTCAAGACAGTATGGCTACACCTTC; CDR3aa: CASSRQYGYTF
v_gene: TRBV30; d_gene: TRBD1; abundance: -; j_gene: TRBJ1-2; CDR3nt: TGTGCCTGGAGCGGACAGGGTTACTATGGCTACACCTTC; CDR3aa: CAWSGQGYYGYTF
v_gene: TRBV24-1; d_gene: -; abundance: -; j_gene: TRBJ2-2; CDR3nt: TGTGCCACCAGTGATCCGCCTGGGCAGAACACCGGGGAGCTGTTTTTT; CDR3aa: CATSDPPGQNTGELFF
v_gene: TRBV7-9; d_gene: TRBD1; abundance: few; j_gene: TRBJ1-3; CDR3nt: TGTGCCAGCACCCGGACAGGGGGTTTGGGCGGAAACACCATATATTTT; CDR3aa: CASTRTGGLGGNTIYF
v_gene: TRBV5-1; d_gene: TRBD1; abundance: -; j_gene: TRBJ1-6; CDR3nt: TGCGCCAGCAGCCCCTCGACAGGGAGTAATTCACCCCTCCACTTT; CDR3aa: CASSPSTGSNSPLHF
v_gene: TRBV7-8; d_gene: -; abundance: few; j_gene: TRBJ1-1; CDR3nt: TGTGCCAGCAGCGCCTCTGGATGGAACACTGAAGCTTTCTTT; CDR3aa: CASSASGWNTEAFF
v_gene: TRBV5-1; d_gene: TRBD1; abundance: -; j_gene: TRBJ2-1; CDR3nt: TGCGCCAGCAGCTTAATACAGGGGTACAATGAGCAGTTCTTC; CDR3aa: CASSLIQGYNEQFF
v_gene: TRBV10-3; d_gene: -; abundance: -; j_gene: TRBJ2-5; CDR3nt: TGTGCCATCGCCCCGGAGACGCAAGAGACCCAGTACTTC; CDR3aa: CAIAPETQETQYF
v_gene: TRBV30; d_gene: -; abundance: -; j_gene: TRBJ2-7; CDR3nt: TGTGCCTGGAGTGTCGCCAGCGCCTACGAGCAGTACTTC; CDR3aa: CAWSVASAYEQYF
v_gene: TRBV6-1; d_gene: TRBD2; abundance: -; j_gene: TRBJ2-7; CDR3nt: TGTGCCAGCACCACCGGGGGGGCCTACGAGCAGTACTTC; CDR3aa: CASTTGGAYEQYF
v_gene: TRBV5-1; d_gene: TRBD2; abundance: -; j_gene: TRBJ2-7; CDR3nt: TGCGCCAGCAGCTTCTACACAATTACCGGGACTAGAATCTCCGAGCAGTACTTC; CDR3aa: CASSFYTITGTRISEQYF
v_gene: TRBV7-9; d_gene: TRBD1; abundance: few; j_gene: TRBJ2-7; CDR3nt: TGTGCCAGCAGCTTAGTTGGGACCGGGACAGGGTCTTTGGAGCAGTACTTC; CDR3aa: CASSLVGTGTGSLEQYF
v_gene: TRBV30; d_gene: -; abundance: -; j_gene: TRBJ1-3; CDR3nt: TGTGCCTGGAGTGTAGCCAGCTCTGGAAACACCATATATTTT; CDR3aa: CAWSVASSGNTIYF
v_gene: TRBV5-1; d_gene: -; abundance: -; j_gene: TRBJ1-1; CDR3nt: TGCGCCAGCAGCGCGCGGACGGTGAACACTGAAGCTTTCTTT; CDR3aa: CASSARTVNTEAFF
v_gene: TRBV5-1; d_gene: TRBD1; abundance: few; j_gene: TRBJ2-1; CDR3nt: TGCGCCAGCAGCGGACAGGGGGGTTACTCCTACAATGAGCAGTTCTTC; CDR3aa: CASSGQGGYSYNEQFF
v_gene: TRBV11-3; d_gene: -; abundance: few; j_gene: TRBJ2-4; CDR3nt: TGTGCCAGCAGCTCCCAGGCGGTCTCCAAAAACATTCAGTACTTC; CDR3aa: CASSSQAVSKNIQYF
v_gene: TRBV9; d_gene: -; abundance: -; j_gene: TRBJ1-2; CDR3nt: TGTGCCAGCAGCGAGGGGGAGGGTAGGGGCTACACCTTC; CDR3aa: CASSEGEGRGYTF
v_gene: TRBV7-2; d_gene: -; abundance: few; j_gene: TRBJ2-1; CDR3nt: TGTGCCAGCAGCTTAACAACGGGAGTTGGCAATGAGCAGTTCTTC; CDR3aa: CASSLTTGVGNEQFF
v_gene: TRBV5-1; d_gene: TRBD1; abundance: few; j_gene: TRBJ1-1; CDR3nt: TGCGCCAGCATCCCGGGACAGGGTGCGAACACTGAAGCTTTCTTT; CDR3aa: CASIPGQGANTEAFF
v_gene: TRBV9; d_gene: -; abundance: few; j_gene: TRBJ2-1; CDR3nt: TGTGCCAGCAGCGCCTTAGGGAGTGAGCAGTTCTTC; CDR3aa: CASSALGSEQFF
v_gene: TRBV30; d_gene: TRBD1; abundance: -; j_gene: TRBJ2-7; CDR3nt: TGTGCCTGGAGTTTCGGACAGGGGGCCTACGAGCAGTACTTC; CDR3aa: CAWSFGQGAYEQYF
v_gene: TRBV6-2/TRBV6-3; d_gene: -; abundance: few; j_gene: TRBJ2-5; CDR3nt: TGTGCCACCTACCCGACTGGCAAACAAGAGACCCAGTACTTC; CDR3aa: CATYPTGKQETQYF
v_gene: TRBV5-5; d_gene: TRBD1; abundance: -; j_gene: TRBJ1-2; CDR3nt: TGTGCCAGCAGCTTGGTCAGGGGGCAGCACTATGGCTACACCTTC; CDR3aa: CASSLVRGQHYGYTF
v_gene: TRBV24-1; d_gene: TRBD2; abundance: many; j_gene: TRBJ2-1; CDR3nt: TGTGCCACCAGTGATTTCTCTCGCGGGGGGAAGAATGAGCAGTTCTTC; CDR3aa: CATSDFSRGGKNEQFF
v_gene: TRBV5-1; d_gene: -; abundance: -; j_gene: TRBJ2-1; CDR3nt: TGCGCCAGCAGCCTTAACAGCAATGAGCAGTTCTTC; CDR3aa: CASSLNSNEQFF
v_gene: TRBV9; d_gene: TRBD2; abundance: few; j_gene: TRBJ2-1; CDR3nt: TGTGCCAGCAGCGTAGGGTTGGAGTGGGGAGGGGATGAGCAGTTCTTC; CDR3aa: CASSVGLEWGGDEQFF
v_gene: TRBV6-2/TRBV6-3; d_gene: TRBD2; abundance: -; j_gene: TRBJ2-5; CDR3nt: TGTGCCAGCAGTTACTGGACTAGCGGGGGAGAGACCCAGTACTTC; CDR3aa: CASSYWTSGGETQYF
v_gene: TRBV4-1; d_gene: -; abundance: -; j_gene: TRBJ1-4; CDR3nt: TGCGCCAGCAGCGGAACAGGTTCCCGGGAAAAACTGTTTTTT; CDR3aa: CASSGTGSREKLFF
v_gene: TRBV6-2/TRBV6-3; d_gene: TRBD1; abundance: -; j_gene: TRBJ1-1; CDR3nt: TGTGCCAGCAGTCTCCGGGTTTTTCCTAGCGGCCGGGACAGGGATCTCAAAGCTGAAGCTTTCTTT; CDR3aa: CASSLRVFPSGRDRDLKAEAFF
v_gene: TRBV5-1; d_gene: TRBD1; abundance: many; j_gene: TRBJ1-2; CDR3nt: TGTGCCAGCAGTTTGACAGGGGACTATGGCTACACCTTC; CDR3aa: CASSLTGDYGYTF
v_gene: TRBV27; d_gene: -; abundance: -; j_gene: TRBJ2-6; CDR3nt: TGTGCCAGCAGCTCACGACTCTCTGGGGCCAACGTCCTGACTTTC; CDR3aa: CASSSRLSGANVLTF
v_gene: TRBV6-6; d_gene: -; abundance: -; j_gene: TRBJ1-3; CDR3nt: TGTGCCAGCAGTTACGGGGGCGGTGGAAACACCATATATTTT; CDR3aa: CASSYGGGGNTIYF
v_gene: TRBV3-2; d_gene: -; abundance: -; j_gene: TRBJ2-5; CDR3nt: TGTGCCAGCAGCCAAGATCTAACCTCGGGATGGGAGACCCAGTACTTC; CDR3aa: CASSQDLTSGWETQYF
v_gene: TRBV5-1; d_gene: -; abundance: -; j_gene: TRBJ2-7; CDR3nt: TGCGCCAGCAGCACCCACCCCGGGGCCTCCTACGAGCAGTACTTC; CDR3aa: CASSTHPGASYEQYF
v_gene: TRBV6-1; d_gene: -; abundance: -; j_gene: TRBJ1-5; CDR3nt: TGTGCCAGCAGTGTGGGACCTCCGTCTAGCAATCAGCCCCAGCATTTT; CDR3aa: CASSVGPPSSNQPQHF
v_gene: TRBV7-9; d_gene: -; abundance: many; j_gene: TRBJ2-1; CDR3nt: TGTGCCAGCAGCCCGGGGGCTAGCAGGTACAATGAGCAGTTCTTC; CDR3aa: CASSPGASRYNEQFF
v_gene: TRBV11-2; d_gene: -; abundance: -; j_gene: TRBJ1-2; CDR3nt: TGTGCCAGCAGCTTAGAATTTCGGGGGGCCGGCTACACCTTC; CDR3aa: CASSLEFRGAGYTF
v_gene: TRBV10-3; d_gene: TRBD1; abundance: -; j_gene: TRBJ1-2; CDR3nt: TGTGCCATCAGTGAGAAGACAGGGGTGGTTGGCTACACCTTC; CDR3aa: CAISEKTGVVGYTF
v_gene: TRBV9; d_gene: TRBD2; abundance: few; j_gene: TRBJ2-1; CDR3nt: TGTGCCAGCAGCCCGCGAGCGGGAGGAGAGTACAATGAGCAGTTCTTC; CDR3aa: CASSPRAGGEYNEQFF
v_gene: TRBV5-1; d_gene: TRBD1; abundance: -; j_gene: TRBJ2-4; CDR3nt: TGCGCCAGCAGCTTGGGACAGGGTTACATTCAGTACTTC; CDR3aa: CASSLGQGYIQYF
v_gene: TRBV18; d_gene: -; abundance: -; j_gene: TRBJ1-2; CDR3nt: TGTGCCAGCTCACCGGCTGAGGCCGCGGGGACCTATGGCTACACCTTC; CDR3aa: CASSPAEAAGTYGYTF
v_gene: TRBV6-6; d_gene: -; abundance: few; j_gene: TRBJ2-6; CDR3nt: TGTGCCAGTCAGAGGGGGGGCACTTGGGCTGGGGCCAACGTCCTGACTTTC; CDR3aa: CASQRGGTWAGANVLTF
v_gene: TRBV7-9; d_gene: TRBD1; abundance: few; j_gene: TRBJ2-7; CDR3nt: TGTGCCAGCAGCTTGTGGGGACAGGAGGATAGGTCCTACGAGCAGTACTTC; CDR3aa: CASSLWGQEDRSYEQYF
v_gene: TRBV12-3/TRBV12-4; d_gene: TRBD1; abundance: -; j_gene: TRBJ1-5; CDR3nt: TGTGCCAGCAGTCCCCAGACAGGGATACATCAGCCCCAGCATTTT; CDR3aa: CASSPQTGIHQPQHF
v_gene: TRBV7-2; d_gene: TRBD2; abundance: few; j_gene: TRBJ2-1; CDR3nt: TGTGCCAGCAGCTCGGGACTAGGCTGGTACAATGAGCAGTTCTTC; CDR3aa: CASSSGLGWYNEQFF
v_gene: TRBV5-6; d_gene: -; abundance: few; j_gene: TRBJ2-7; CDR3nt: TGTGCCAGCAGCTTGGTGGACCGAGCAAGGACCTACGAGCAGTACTTC; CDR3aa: CASSLVDRARTYEQYF